Below, one T cell receptor (beta chain) is given with its context. What it recognizes is unknown. V shed 3 bases and J shed 5 bases, with 10 bases lying between them. This CDR3 comprises 13 residues. Germline V gene data show CDR1 as SGHDN and CDR2 as FVKESK. The treatment is: approximately 10-day PBMC culture with coronavirus spike peptide pools or control peptides (ViraFEST assay). Once obtained from cultured CD4+ T cells, the DNA was sequenced using the Oncomine TCR Beta short-read assay. TCRdb called the PCR reads again in MiXCR, with one record for every CDR3 protein. The sample lists about 18,000 distinct CDR3 sequences, around 80% occurring once. These data originate in a study of vaccination and CD4 T cells after COVID-19.

The specimen comprised CD4+ T cells from blood, cultured in vitro, sampled after SARS-CoV-2 vaccination. The rearrangement links TRBV14 to TRBJ2-5, with a possible D match to TRBD1 (6 bases). This TCR derives from a human donor who received a COVID-19 vaccine. The CDR3 sequence is CASSHRGGETQYF. CDR3 DNA: TGTGCCAGCAGCCACAGGGGCGGCGAGACCCAGTACTTC.